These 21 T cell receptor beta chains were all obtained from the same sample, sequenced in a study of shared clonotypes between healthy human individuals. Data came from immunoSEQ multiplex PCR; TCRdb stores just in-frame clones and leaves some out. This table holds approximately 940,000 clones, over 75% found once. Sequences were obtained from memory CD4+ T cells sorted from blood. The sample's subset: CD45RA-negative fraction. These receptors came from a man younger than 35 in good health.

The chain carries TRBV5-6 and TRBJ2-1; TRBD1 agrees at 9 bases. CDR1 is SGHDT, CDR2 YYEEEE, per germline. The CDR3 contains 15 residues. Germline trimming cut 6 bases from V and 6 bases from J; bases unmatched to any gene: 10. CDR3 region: CASTSGDRGSNEQFF. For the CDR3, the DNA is TGTGCCAGCACCTCAGGTGACAGGGGGTCCAATGAGCAGTTCTTC.

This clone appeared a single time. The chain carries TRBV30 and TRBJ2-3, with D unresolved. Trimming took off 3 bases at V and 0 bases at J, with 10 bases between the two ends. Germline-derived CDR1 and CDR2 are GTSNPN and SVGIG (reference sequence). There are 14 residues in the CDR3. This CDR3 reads CAWSEDTSTDTQYF. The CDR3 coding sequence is TGTGCCTGGAGCGAGGATACTAGCACAGATACGCAGTATTTT.

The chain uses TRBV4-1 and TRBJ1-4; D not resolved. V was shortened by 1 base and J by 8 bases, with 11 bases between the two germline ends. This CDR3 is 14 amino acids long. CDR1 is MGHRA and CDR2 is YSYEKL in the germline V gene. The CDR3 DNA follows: TGCGCCAGCAGCCAAGTTGGGGTAGGCGAAAAACTGTTTTTT. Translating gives CASSQVGVGEKLFF.

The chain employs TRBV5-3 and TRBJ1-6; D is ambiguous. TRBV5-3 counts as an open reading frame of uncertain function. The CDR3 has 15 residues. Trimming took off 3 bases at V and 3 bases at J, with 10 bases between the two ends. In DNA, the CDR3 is TGTGCCAGAAGCTCGAGCCGGGACTATAATTCACCCCTCCACTTT. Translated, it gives CARSSSRDYNSPLHF.

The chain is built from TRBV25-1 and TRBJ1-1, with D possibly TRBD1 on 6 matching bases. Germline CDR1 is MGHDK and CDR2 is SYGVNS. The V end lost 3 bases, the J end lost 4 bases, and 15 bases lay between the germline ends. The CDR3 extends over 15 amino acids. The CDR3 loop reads CASSDGRGWVTEAFF. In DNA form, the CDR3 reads TGTGCCAGCAGTGACGGCAGGGGCTGGGTCACTGAAGCTTTCTTT. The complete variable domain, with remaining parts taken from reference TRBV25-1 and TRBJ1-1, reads EADIYQTPRYLVIGTGKKITLECSQTMGHDKMYWYQQDPGMELHLIHYSYGVNSTEKGDLSSESTVSRIRTEHFPLTLESARPSHTSQYLCASSDGRGWVTEAFFGQGTRLTVV.

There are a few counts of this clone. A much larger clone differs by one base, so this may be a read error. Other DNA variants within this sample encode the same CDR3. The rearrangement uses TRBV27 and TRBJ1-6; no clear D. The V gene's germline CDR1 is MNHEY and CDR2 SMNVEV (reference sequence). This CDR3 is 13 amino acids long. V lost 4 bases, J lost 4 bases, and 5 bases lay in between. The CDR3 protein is CASSSGYNSPLHF. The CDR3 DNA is TGTGCCAGCAGTTCTGGTTATAATTCACCCCTCCACTTT.

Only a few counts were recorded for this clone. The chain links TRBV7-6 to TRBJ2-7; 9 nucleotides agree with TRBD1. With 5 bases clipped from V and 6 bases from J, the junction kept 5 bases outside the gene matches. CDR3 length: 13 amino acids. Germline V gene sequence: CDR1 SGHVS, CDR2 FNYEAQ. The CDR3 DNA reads TGTGCCAGCAGCGTCACAGGGGGCTCCGAGCAGTACTTC. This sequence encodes CASSVTGGSEQYF. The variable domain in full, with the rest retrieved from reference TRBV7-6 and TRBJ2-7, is GAGVSQSPRYKVTKRGQDVALRCDPISGHVSLYWYRQALGQGPEFLTYFNYEAQQDKSGLPNDRFSAERPEGSISTLTIQRTEQRDSAMYRCASSVTGGSEQYFGPGTRLTVT.

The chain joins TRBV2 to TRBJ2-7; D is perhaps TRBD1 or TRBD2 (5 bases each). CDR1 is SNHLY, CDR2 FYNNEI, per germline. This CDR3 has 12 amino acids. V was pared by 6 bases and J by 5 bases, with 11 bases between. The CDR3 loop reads CASRAQGHEQYF. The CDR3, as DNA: TGTGCCAGCAGGGCCCAGGGACACGAGCAGTACTTC.

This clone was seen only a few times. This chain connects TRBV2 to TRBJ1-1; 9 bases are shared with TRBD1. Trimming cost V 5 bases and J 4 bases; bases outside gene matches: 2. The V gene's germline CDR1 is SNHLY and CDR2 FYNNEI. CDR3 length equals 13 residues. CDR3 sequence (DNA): TGTGCCAGCAGTTGGGGACAGGGCACTGAAGCTTTCTTT. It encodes CASSWGQGTEAFF.

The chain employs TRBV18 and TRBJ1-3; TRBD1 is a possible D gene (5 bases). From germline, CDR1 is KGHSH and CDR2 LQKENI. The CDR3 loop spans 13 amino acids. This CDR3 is CASSREAGNTIYF. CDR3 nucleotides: TGTGCATCTAGCAGGGAGGCTGGAAACACCATATATTTT.

DNA for the CDR3: TGTGCCAGCAGCTTAGTGATGGCAATGCGACAGGGGGGAAACAATGAGCAGTTCTTC. Translating it yields CASSLVMAMRQGGNNEQFF. V and J are TRBV11-2 and TRBJ2-1; TRBD1 aligns across 9 bases. V was clipped by 1 base and J by 5 bases; unmatched bases: 15. The length of the CDR3 is 19 residues. Germline V lookup: CDR1 SGHAT, CDR2 FQNNGV.

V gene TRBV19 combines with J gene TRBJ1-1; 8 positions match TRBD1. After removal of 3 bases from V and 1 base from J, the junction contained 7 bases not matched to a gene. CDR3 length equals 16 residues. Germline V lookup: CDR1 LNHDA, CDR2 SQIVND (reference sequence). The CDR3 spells CASSMLQGVWNTEAFF. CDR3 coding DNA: TGTGCCAGTAGTATGCTACAGGGGGTGTGGAACACTGAAGCTTTCTTT. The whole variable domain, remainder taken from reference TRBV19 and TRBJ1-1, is DGGITQSPKYLFRKEGQNVTLSCEQNLNHDAMYWYRQDPGQGLRLIYYSQIVNDFQKGDIAEGYSVSREKKESFPLTVTSAQKNPTAFYLCASSMLQGVWNTEAFFGQGTRLTVV.

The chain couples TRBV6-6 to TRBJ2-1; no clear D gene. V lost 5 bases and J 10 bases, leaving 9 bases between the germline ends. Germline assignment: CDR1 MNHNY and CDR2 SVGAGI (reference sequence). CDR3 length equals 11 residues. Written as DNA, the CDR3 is TGTGCCAGCAGTATGCAGACGGAGCAGTTCTTC. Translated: CASSMQTEQFF.

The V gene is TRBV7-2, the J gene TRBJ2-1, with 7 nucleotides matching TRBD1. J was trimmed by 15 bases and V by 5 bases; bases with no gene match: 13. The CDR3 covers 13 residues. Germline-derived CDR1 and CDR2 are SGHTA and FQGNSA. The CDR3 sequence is CASSQNPQGKSFF. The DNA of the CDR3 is TGTGCCAGCAGCCAAAACCCACAGGGGAAATCGTTCTTC.

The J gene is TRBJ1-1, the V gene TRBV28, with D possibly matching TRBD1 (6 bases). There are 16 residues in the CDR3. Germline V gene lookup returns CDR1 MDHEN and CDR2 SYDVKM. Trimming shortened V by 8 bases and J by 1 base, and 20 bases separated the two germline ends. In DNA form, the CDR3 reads TGTGCCAGCCCGTCAGCGGGGCAGGGGCAGAACACTGAAGCTTTCTTT. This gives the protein CASPSAGQGQNTEAFF.

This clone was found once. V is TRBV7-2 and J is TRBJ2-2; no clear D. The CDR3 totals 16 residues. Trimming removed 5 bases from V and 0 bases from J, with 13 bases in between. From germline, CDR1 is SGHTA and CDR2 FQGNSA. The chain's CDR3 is CASSPQQLSNTGELFF. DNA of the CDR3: TGTGCCAGCAGCCCACAACAACTGTCGAACACCGGGGAGCTGTTTTTT. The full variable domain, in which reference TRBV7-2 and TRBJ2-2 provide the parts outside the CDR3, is GAGVSQSPSNKVTEKGKDVELRCDPISGHTALYWYRQSLGQGLEFLIYFQGNSAPDKSGLPSDRFSAERTGGSVSTLTIQRTQQEDSAVYLCASSPQQLSNTGELFFGEGSRLTVL.

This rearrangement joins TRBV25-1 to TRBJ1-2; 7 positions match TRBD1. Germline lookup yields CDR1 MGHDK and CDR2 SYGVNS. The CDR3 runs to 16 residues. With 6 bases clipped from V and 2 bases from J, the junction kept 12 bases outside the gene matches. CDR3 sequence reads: CASSPMTGLGNYGYTF. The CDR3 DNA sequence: TGTGCCAGCAGCCCCATGACAGGGTTAGGAAACTATGGCTACACCTTC.

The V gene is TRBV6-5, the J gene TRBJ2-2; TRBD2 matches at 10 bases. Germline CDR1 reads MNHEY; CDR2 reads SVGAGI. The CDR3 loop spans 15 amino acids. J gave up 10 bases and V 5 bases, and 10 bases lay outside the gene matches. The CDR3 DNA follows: TGTGCCAGCAGTACAACTAGCGGGACCCCGGAGGAGCTGTTTTTT. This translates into CASSTTSGTPEELFF.

CDR3 in DNA: TGCGCCAGCAGCCTGGGACAGGCCTCTGGCACAGATACGCAGTATTTT. Its protein product is CASSLGQASGTDTQYF. This chain connects TRBV4-1 to TRBJ2-3; 8 bases are a match to TRBD1. Germline CDR1 MGHRA, CDR2 YSYEKL. V was clipped by 4 bases and J by 1 base; unmatched bases: 7. The CDR3 totals 16 residues.

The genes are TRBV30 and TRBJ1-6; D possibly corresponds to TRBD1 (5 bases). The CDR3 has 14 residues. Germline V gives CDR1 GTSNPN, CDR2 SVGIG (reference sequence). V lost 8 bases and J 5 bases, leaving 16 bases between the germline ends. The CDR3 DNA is TGTGCCGGCTCCCAGGGTTCGGATAATTCACCCCTCCACTTT. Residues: CAGSQGSDNSPLHF.

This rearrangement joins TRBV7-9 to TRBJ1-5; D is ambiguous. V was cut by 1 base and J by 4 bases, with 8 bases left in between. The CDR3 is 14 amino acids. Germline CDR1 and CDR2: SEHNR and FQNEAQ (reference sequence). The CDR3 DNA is TGTGCCAGCAGCTTAGACTGGGGAAATCAGCCCCAGCATTTT. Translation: CASSLDWGNQPQHF.